This T cell receptor beta chain emerged from a study of blood T cell repertoires in COVID-19. The CDR3 runs to 15 residues. With V trimmed by 2 bases and J by 2 bases, 2 bases remained unmatched. The germline CDR1 and CDR2 sequences are SGHNT and YYREEE (reference sequence). The assay was immunoSEQ multiplex PCR, and TCRdb's table has in-frame clones only and misses some. This table has roughly 42,000 clones, around 77% appearing once. The sequence was collected from a woman aged 80 or over with acute or convalescent COVID-19. The chain has TRBV5-4 and TRBJ2-5, with 11 bases aligning to TRBD2. The sample comprised peripheral blood. CDR3 amino acids: CASSLLAGAQETQYF. In nucleotides, the CDR3 is TGTGCCAGCAGCTTACTAGCGGGGGCTCAAGAGACCCAGTACTTC.